The 15 T cell receptor beta chains below come from one sample, sequenced in a study of T cell clonality in common variable immunodeficiency. For these receptors, no antigen is known. General study findings and limits: In common variable immunodeficiency, TCR beta chains reportedly carried fewer deletions and N-nucleotide insertions.

TCRdb keeps only in-frame clones here, not all; method: immunoSEQ multiplex PCR. The sample was found to contain fewer than 20,000 clones, and every one recurs. The specimen was peripheral blood mononuclear cells. The receptors were sampled from a human donor with common variable immunodeficiency.

This clone was found a few times. From the germline J gene comes the end of the CDR3, since the read stops 3 residues before it. The chain recombines TRBV7-9 with TRBJ1-1; TRBD1 is a possible D gene (5 bases). The germline V and J ends were trimmed by 5 bases and 0 bases, with 13 bases remaining between them. CDR3 size: 15 residues. CDR1 and CDR2 from the germline V gene are SEHNR and FQNEAQ (reference sequence). CDR3 DNA, as far as it was read: TGTGCCAGCAGCAAGGGGCCGGGGGTGAACACTGAA. Its protein is CASSKGPGVNTE. The CDR3 as a whole reads CASSKGPGVNTEAFF.

This clone came up a few times. The CDR3 end is not reached by the read, which stops 3 residues before it; the germline J gene fills it in. The chain couples TRBV7-9 to TRBJ1-1; 7 nucleotides align to TRBD1. Germline CDR1 is SEHNR and CDR2 is FQNEAQ (reference sequence). CDR3 length: 14 residues. V shed 6 bases, J shed 6 bases, and the junction held 10 bases outside the gene matches. Partial CDR3 DNA: TGTGCCAGCAGAGACAGGGAGGTGTTGGCTGAA. Its translation: CASRDREVLAE. The full CDR3 is CASRDREVLAEAFF. Looking up the rest from reference TRBV7-9 and TRBJ1-1 gives the full variable domain: DTGVSQNPRHKITKRGQNVTFRCDPISEHNRLYWYRQTLGQGPEFLTYFQNEAQLEKSRLLSDRFSAERPKGSFSTLEIQRTEQGDSAMYLCASRDREVLAEAFFGQGTRLTVV.

In this sample, this clone is medium-sized. The CDR3 end is not reached by the read, which stops 3 residues before it; the germline J gene fills it in. The V gene is TRBV5-4, the J gene TRBJ2-3; TRBD2 matches 12 bases. CDR1 SGHNT and CDR2 YYREEE come from the germline V gene (reference sequence). V shed 3 bases, J shed 3 bases, and the junction held 5 bases outside the gene matches. The CDR3 sequence is 16 residues long. The DNA read from the CDR3 is TGTGCCAGCAGCTCGACTAGCGGGAGTTTGACAGATACG. It encodes CASSSTSGSLTDT. The complete CDR3 reads CASSSTSGSLTDTQYF.

There are a few counts of this clone. CDR3: CASSSDTNQPQHF. The DNA read from the CDR3 is TGTGCCAGCAGCTCGGACACCAATCAGCCC. The J gene is TRBJ1-5, the V gene TRBV11-2, with TRBD1 as a possible D gene (5 bases). The read ends 3 residues shy of where the CDR3 ends; the end is completed using the germline J gene. This CDR3 contains 13 residues. The germline V gene has CDR1 SGHAT and CDR2 FQNNGV. V lost 4 bases, J lost 3 bases, and 7 bases lay in between. The whole variable domain, filled in from reference TRBV11-2 and TRBJ1-5, reads EAGVAQSPRYKIIEKRQSVAFWCNPISGHATLYWYQQILGQGPKLLIQFQNNGVVDDSQLPKDRFSAERLKGVDSTLKIQPAKLEDSAVYLCASSSDTNQPQHFGDGTRLSIL.

Concerning this clone itself: The read terminates 3 residues before the CDR3 end, so the remaining end is supplied by the germline J gene. The rearrangement links TRBV2 to TRBJ1-4, with 8 bases identical to TRBD1. Germline CDR1 and CDR2: SNHLY and FYNNEI. The CDR3 is 14 amino acids. V dropped 6 bases and J dropped 8; count of bases not matched to a gene: 8. CDR3 sequence reads: CASRPTGAGEKLFF. Partial CDR3 DNA: TGTGCCAGCAGGCCGACAGGGGCCGGAGAAAAA.

The sample holds a few counts of this clone. The read terminates 3 residues before the CDR3 end, so the remaining end is supplied by the germline J gene. The chain has TRBV19 and TRBJ1-2; 10 positions match TRBD1. This CDR3 region has 13 residues. Germline assignment: CDR1 LNHDA and CDR2 SQIVND (reference sequence). The ends lost 11 bases at V and 3 bases at J; junction bases unmatched: 6. CDR3 bases read: TGTGCCGTAAAGACAGGGGGCGACTATGGC. It is translated as CAVKTGGDYG. The complete CDR3 protein is CAVKTGGDYGYTF. Together with reference TRBV19 and TRBJ1-2, the CDR3 gives the full variable domain: DGGITQSPKYLFRKEGQNVTLSCEQNLNHDAMYWYRQDPGQGLRLIYYSQIVNDFQKGDIAEGYSVSREKKESFPLTVTSAQKNPTAFYLCAVKTGGDYGYTFGSGTRLTVV.

This clone was counted between two and nine times. The CDR3 end falls 3 residues outside the read, so it is completed with the germline J gene. This rearrangement joins TRBV5-8 to TRBJ2-3, with 7 bases that match TRBD2. The length of the CDR3 is 15 residues. V lost 0 bases and J lost 6; bases outside the gene matches: 7. CDR1 and CDR2 from the germline V gene are SGHTS and YDEGEE. CDR3 amino acids: CASSLVLAVRDTQYF. The CDR3 bases that were read are TGTGCCAGCAGCTTGGTCCTAGCGGTCCGGGATACG.

This clone was picked up many times. The read ends 3 residues shy of where the CDR3 ends; the end is completed using the germline J gene. The rearrangement uses TRBV28 and TRBJ2-1; TRBD2 matches at 14 bases. The CDR3 is made up of 15 amino acids. Per the germline V gene, CDR1 is MDHEN and CDR2 is SYDVKM. The J segment lost 9 bases and the V segment lost 10 bases, leaving 11 bases of the junction unmatched. CDR3: CATHKGLAGVGEQFF. CDR3 DNA, as far as it was read: TGTGCCACACACAAGGGACTAGCGGGGGTGGGTGAG.

With regard to this clone: Sequencing ends 3 residues short of the CDR3 end; the germline J gene provides the rest. V usage is TRBV19 and J usage is TRBJ2-1; 8 bases line up with TRBD2. Unmatched junction bases numbered 9, after V lost 3 bases and J lost 8 bases. This CDR3 spans 15 amino acids. The germline gives CDR1 LNHDA, CDR2 SQIVND (reference sequence). The CDR3 spells CASSIFPSGSDEQFF. Partial CDR3 DNA: TGTGCCAGTAGTATCTTTCCTAGCGGGTCCGATGAG.

This clone appeared a few times. With the read ending 3 residues before the CDR3 end, the germline J gene is used to fill in that end. The chain recombines TRBV7-3 with TRBJ1-1; the match to TRBD1 covers 7 bases. Germline CDR1 reads SGHTA; CDR2 reads FQGTGA. The CDR3 sequence is 13 residues long. Here the CDR3 reads CASSSRQGMKAFF. The sequenced part of the CDR3 DNA is TGTGCCAGCAGCTCCCGACAGGGCATGAAG.

This clone appeared a few times. The CDR3 end falls 3 residues outside the read, so it is completed with the germline J gene. The chain combines TRBV18 with TRBJ1-6; D might be TRBD1 (6 bases). Germline loops: CDR1 KGHSH, CDR2 LQKENI. This CDR3 comprises 15 residues. The ends were cut back, 2 bases at V and 7 bases at J, with 12 bases in the middle. This CDR3 reads CASSPTQGSNSPLHF. CDR3 DNA, as far as it was read: TGTGCCAGCTCACCAACACAGGGTTCCAATTCACCC.

This clone occurred a few times. The sequenced CDR3 bases are TGTGCCAGCTCACCCTCGAGGACAGGGGGTAATTCACCC. It translates to CASSPSRTGGNSP. The CDR3 in its entirety is CASSPSRTGGNSPLHF. This chain connects TRBV18 to TRBJ1-6; 10 positions agree with TRBD1. The read stops 3 residues short of the end of the CDR3; the missing end is completed from the germline J gene. Germline V lookup: CDR1 KGHSH, CDR2 LQKENI. V lost 3 bases to trimming and J lost 6 bases; unmatched junction nucleotides: 5. This CDR3 has 16 amino acids.

Comments on this clone: With the read ending 3 residues before the CDR3 end, the germline J gene is used to fill in that end. V and J are TRBV2 and TRBJ1-4; D gene unclear. CDR3 length equals 13 residues. V was pared by 4 bases and J by 8 bases, with 11 bases between. Looked up from germline, CDR1 is SNHLY and CDR2 is FYNNEI. CDR3 sequence: CASSGRPLEKLFF. The DNA read from the CDR3 is TGTGCCAGCAGTGGCAGGCCCCTAGAAAAA.

Notes on this clone: The read comes to an end 3 residues before the CDR3 does, leaving the germline J gene to fill in the end. The chain employs TRBV2 and TRBJ2-3; 11 nucleotides line up with TRBD2. Germline V CDR1 and CDR2: SNHLY, FYNNEI. Unmatched junction bases numbered 6, after V lost 2 bases and J lost 2 bases. This CDR3 region has 17 residues. The CDR3 reads CASSEKGGLAATDTQYF. The part of the CDR3 DNA that was read is TGTGCCAGCAGTGAAAAGGGGGGACTAGCGGCCACAGATACG.

As concerns this clone: The observed sequence ends 3 residues before the CDR3 terminus, with the missing tail filled in from the germline J gene. The chain couples TRBV7-7 to TRBJ2-1, with D maybe TRBD1 (7 bases). CDR1 and CDR2 (germline): SSHAT, FNYEAQ (reference sequence). Trimming left V 5 bases short and J 4 bases short, with 9 bases between. This CDR3 has 13 residues. The part of the CDR3 DNA that was read is TGTGCCAGCAGCGCGGGACAGTACAATGAG. It translates to CASSAGQYNE. The entire CDR3 reads CASSAGQYNEQFF.